Shown below are 21 T cell receptor beta chains from a single sample sequenced in a study of OX40 agonist ivuxolimab in advanced cancers. Using immunoSEQ multiplex PCR, the repertoire was profiled, and TCRdb retains in-frame clones only, with some absent. The data show 70,000 or so clones, about 85% seen once. Material: CD4+ or CD8+ T cells sorted from blood, obtained in a trial of the OX40 agonist ivuxolimab. These receptors originate from an adult with an advanced solid tumor such as melanoma, head and neck, liver or kidney cancer.

The rearrangement joins TRBV6-1 to TRBJ1-5; D not resolved. CDR3 length: 14 amino acids. The ends were cut back, 6 bases at V and 3 bases at J, with 12 bases in the middle. The germline V gene has CDR1 MNHNS and CDR2 SASEGT. CDR3 sequence reads: CASSSRAYNQPQHF. In DNA form, the CDR3 reads TGTGCCAGCAGCTCCCGGGCCTACAATCAGCCCCAGCATTTT.

The chain has TRBV19 and TRBJ1-2; the D is unclear. Germline V gene data show CDR1 as LNHDA and CDR2 as SQIVND (reference sequence). The CDR3 length is 17 residues. Between the trimmed V and J ends, which lost 10 bases and 7 bases, there was a span of 31 bases. CDR3 DNA: TGTGCCACTAGACCCCCTGTGGCGGACCCTTCATGGGGTGGCTACACCTTC. It specifies CATRPPVADPSWGGYTF.

The rearrangement links TRBV25-1 to TRBJ2-3; 8 nucleotides agree with TRBD2. Per germline, CDR1 MGHDK and CDR2 SYGVNS. With 1 base clipped from V and 3 bases from J, the junction kept 6 bases outside the gene matches. The length of the CDR3 is 16 residues. In nucleotides, the CDR3 is TGTGCCAGCAGTGAATCCGGCGGGAGGTCGACAGATACGCAGTATTTT. Amino acids: CASSESGGRSTDTQYF.

The genes are TRBV2 and TRBJ1-5; weak D call: TRBD1 (6 bases). From germline, CDR1 is SNHLY and CDR2 FYNNEI. With 5 bases removed from V and 4 bases from J, the gap between germline ends came to 12 bases. The CDR3 sequence is 14 residues long. The CDR3 loop is CASSTQGTNQPQHF. DNA of the CDR3: TGTGCCAGCAGTACCCAGGGGACTAATCAGCCCCAGCATTTT.

This clone was detected only a few times. J is TRBJ2-2 and V is TRBV5-4, with D uncertain. Germline V gene lookup returns CDR1 SGHNT and CDR2 YYREEE (reference sequence). This CDR3 is built from 14 residues. Trimming took 0 bases from V and 3 from J, leaving 6 bases between them. The CDR3 loop is CASSLEGDTGELFF. As DNA, the CDR3 is TGTGCCAGCAGCTTGGAGGGCGACACCGGGGAGCTGTTTTTT.

This clone was counted between two and nine times. This chain connects TRBV19 to TRBJ1-1; TRBD1 aligns across 7 bases. The trim removed 10 bases at V and 7 bases at J, leaving 18 bases unmatched. This CDR3 comprises 15 residues. The germline V gene has CDR1 LNHDA and CDR2 SQIVND (reference sequence). The CDR3 DNA sequence: TGTGCCACCAGCACAAACCGGGGACAGAGATATGAAGCTTTCTTT. Its protein product is CATSTNRGQRYEAFF.

Here the CDR3 reads CASSVPGTPYEQYF. DNA of the CDR3: TGCGCCAGCAGCGTCCCCGGGACACCTTACGAGCAGTACTTC. V usage is TRBV5-1 and J usage is TRBJ2-7; a possible D gene is TRBD1 (6 bases). V lost 4 bases and J lost 4, with 15 bases in between. There are 14 residues in the CDR3. CDR1 SGHRS and CDR2 YFSETQ come from the germline V gene.

V usage is TRBV27 and J usage is TRBJ1-4, with D maybe TRBD1 (5 bases). CDR1 and CDR2 from the germline V gene are MNHEY and SMNVEV (reference sequence). V was clipped by 2 bases and J by 8 bases, with 12 bases between them. The CDR3 contains 14 residues. The CDR3 reads CASSLRGEREKLFF. The CDR3 DNA follows: TGTGCCAGCAGTTTACGAGGGGAAAGGGAAAAACTGTTTTTT.

CDR3 loop: CASSILGGHTGELFF. CDR3 nucleotides: TGTGCCAGTAGTATATTAGGGGGCCACACCGGGGAGCTGTTTTTT. The chain is built from TRBV19 and TRBJ2-2; TRBD1 matches at 7 bases. V trimming: 2 bases; J trimming: 3 bases; junction bases outside the gene matches: 3. Germline assignment: CDR1 LNHDA and CDR2 SQIVND (reference sequence). The CDR3 is 15 amino acids.

The chain combines TRBV5-1 with TRBJ2-7; 9 nucleotides line up with TRBD1. Germline V CDR1 and CDR2: SGHRS, YFSETQ. The CDR3 covers 14 residues. V lost 0 bases, J lost 5 bases, and 3 bases stayed unmatched. CDR3 sequence (DNA): TGCGCCAGCAGCTTGGACAGGGGGCGAGACGAGCAGTACTTC. It encodes CASSLDRGRDEQYF.

The chain links TRBV5-1 to TRBJ2-6, with D unclear. V lost 1 base, J lost 0 bases, and 11 bases lay in between. The CDR3 extends over 17 amino acids. Germline V gene sequence: CDR1 SGHRS, CDR2 YFSETQ. Here the CDR3 reads CASSLSRTNSGANVLTF. CDR3 DNA sequence: TGCGCCAGCAGCTTGTCGCGGACCAACTCTGGGGCCAACGTCCTGACTTTC.

This clone has only one observation. The CDR3 here is CASSEGRREASYEQYF. In nucleotides, the CDR3 is TGTGCCAGCAGTGAAGGTCGGCGGGAGGCATCCTACGAGCAGTACTTC. The chain combines TRBV2 with TRBJ2-7; 8 positions agree with TRBD2. Trimming cost V 1 base and J 1 base; bases outside gene matches: 6. The CDR3 contains 16 residues. Per germline, CDR1 SNHLY and CDR2 FYNNEI.

The V gene is TRBV18, the J gene TRBJ1-1; tentative D call: TRBD1 (5 bases). The CDR3 runs 14 residues. CDR1 is KGHSH and CDR2 is LQKENI in the germline V gene. V was shortened by 6 bases and J by 5 bases, with 16 bases between the two germline ends. The CDR3 sequence: CASSTRGEGTEAFF. The CDR3 DNA is TGTGCCAGCTCTACAAGGGGTGAGGGAACTGAAGCTTTCTTT.

The chain has TRBV5-4 and TRBJ2-5; TRBD2 matches 11 bases. Germline CDR1 is SGHNT and CDR2 is YYREEE (reference sequence). The CDR3 sequence is 15 residues long. V gave up 0 bases and J gave up 5 bases; unmatched junction bases: 3. CDR3 nucleotides: TGTGCCAGCAGCTTGGGAATAGCGGGAGGGGAGACCCAGTACTTC. Residues: CASSLGIAGGETQYF.

This chain uses TRBV7-2 with TRBJ2-5; D is possibly TRBD1 (6 bases). CDR3 length equals 14 residues. V was pared by 1 base and J by 4 bases, with 10 bases between. Germline loops: CDR1 SGHTA, CDR2 FQGNSA. The CDR3 bases are TGTGCCAGCAGCTTAGAGACAGGCCGAGAGACCCAGTACTTC. Residues: CASSLETGRETQYF.

This chain links TRBV19 with TRBJ1-5; 7 bases are a match to TRBD1. CDR1 is LNHDA, CDR2 SQIVND, per germline (reference sequence). J gave up 4 bases and V 5 bases, and 5 bases lay outside the gene matches. CDR3 length: 14 residues. In DNA, the CDR3 is TGTGCCAGTAGTGTGGGACAGTTTAATCAGCCCCAGCATTTT. Encoded protein: CASSVGQFNQPQHF.

The rearrangement uses TRBV6-5 and TRBJ2-5, with 8 bases matching TRBD2. This CDR3 is 15 amino acids long. Germline V gene lookup returns CDR1 MNHEY and CDR2 SVGAGI. V lost 10 bases, J lost 2 bases, and 12 bases stayed unmatched. CDR3 sequence (DNA): TGTGCCACAAAAGGGAGAGCGGGAGAGCAAGAGACCCAGTACTTC. Protein product: CATKGRAGEQETQYF.

The rearrangement joins TRBV11-2 to TRBJ2-3; D perhaps matches TRBD2 (5 bases). The germline V gene encodes CDR1 SGHAT and CDR2 FQNNGV. The CDR3 has 14 residues. The V end was cut by 3 bases, the J end by 2 bases, with 9 bases between. The CDR3 DNA follows: TGTGCCAGCAGCTTTATCGGGGACACAGATACGCAGTATTTT. As protein: CASSFIGDTDTQYF.

The chain couples TRBV6-4 to TRBJ1-2, with 10 bases fitting TRBD1. In germline, CDR1 is MRHNA, CDR2 SNTAGT. CDR3 length: 13 amino acids. V was pared by 6 bases and J by 6 bases, with 4 bases of the junction left unmatched. CDR3 nucleotide sequence: TGTGCCAGCAGAAGACAGGGGGCGCATGGCTACACCTTC. Amino acids: CASRRQGAHGYTF.

This rearrangement joins TRBV2 to TRBJ1-2, with 8 bases identical to TRBD1. The V gene end was trimmed by 6 bases and the J gene end by 6 bases; junction bases not matched to a gene: 6. CDR1 SNHLY and CDR2 FYNNEI come from the germline V gene. The CDR3 extends over 13 amino acids. CDR3 region: CASRTGTGDGYTF. CDR3 coding DNA: TGTGCCAGCAGGACCGGGACAGGTGATGGCTACACCTTC.

This chain links TRBV7-6 with TRBJ2-1; 9 bases match TRBD1. CDR1 is SGHVS, CDR2 FNYEAQ, per germline. The CDR3 runs to 16 residues. V gave up 1 base and J gave up 8 bases; unmatched junction bases: 9. CDR3 region: CASSLGLPTGGDEQFF. CDR3 DNA sequence: TGTGCCAGCAGCTTAGGGTTGCCTACAGGGGGCGATGAGCAGTTCTTC.